This paragraph covers one T cell receptor beta chain sequence. This clonotype was counted at least ten times. What antigen it recognizes has not been identified. Within one base of it there is no much larger clone, and no base qualities were kept. This sample is drawn from a study of blood T cells in healthy people across ages (dated by TCRdb to about 2015). Study-wide context: In model experiments, template switching captured roughly one uniquely barcoded TCR beta cDNA molecule for every two T cells. Age-related changes in TCR beta repertoire diversity were measured in the study by deep sequencing normalized with unique cDNA molecular identifiers. Donors were grouped into four age groups: young (average 16 years), middle-aged (around 39), aged (around 66) and long-lived (just over 80). Donors of different ages were randomly distributed across sequencing lanes to avoid experimental bias. Two additional independent replicas of 1 million unique cDNA reads from the same blood draw were analyzed for two donors (one aged 18 to 30 and one aged 80 or older).

The donors were under 40 Caucasian individuals from Russia, aged roughly 6 to 100 years, who were systemically healthy. Each donor gave approximately 10 milliliters of peripheral blood, collected into EDTA-treated Vacutainer tubes. PBMCs were isolated by Ficoll-Paque density-gradient centrifugation, with at least 7 million obtained per sample. Total RNA was extracted from PBMCs with Trizol reagent, with at least 6 micrograms obtained per sample. Naive CD45RAhigh/CD27high T cell percentages were measured by flow cytometry on a PBMC aliquot from every donor. Library preparation used 5' RACE. TCRdb records Illumina HiSeq 2500 as the sequencer. A second about 7 to 11 cycle PCR used a sample-barcoded 5' primer and a J-beta primer mix. A template-switch 5' adaptor carrying 12 random nucleotides introduced a unique molecular identifier onto each TCR beta cDNA molecule. Each sample yielded at least 3 million CDR3-containing paired-end reads. All of the RNA was converted into first-strand cDNA using the Mint cDNA synthesis kit, with a TRBC-specific oligonucleotide serving as the primer. All cDNA was treated with uracil-DNA glycosylase and then went through a first 18-cycle PCR with the universal primers M1SS and BC2_uni_R. Per the source publication's procedure: For normalization, 1 million high-quality reads were randomly selected from each sample, with every read carrying a distinct molecular identifier. Reads sharing molecular identifiers were discarded rather than binned into consensus sequences. MiTCR, set to a Q25 quality threshold and the strictest error-elimination algorithm, was used for CDR3 identification, clonotype clustering and error correction. Lower-bound total TCR beta diversity was estimated with a nonparametric unseen species model using Euler transformation. The public reads were reanalyzed by TCRdb: fastp trimming at Q25, MiXCR alignment, in-frame beta chains only. Each CDR3 protein appears once, grouped with its most common genes and DNA. The V and J calls, along with clone size, are taken from TCRdb and not from the paper's own processing. The sample table lists about 1 million distinct CDR3 sequences, 45% of them with a count of one. Clones ranked in the top ten supply approximately 20% of the sample.

The paper's findings and limits, for the study overall: Bulk unsorted PBMC profiling prevented conclusive comparison of naive and antigen-experienced compartments. Estimates of total diversity based on one million sequenced T cells were considered lower bounds and underestimates. Compared with the aged group, the long-lived group had more naive CD4+ T cells, fewer expanded clones and increased TCR diversity, suggesting age selection. Observed TCR beta diversity per million T cells fell roughly linearly with age, and a significant reduction was already apparent by age roughly 40. Because the CMV infection status of the donors was unknown, age-related changes in expanded clonotypes may potentially have been confounded. There was a strong correlation between observed TCR beta diversity and the percentage of naive T cells measured by flow cytometry.

Germline trimming: 6 bases from V, 2 bases from J; junction bases outside gene matches: 12. The CDR3 numbers 15 residues from cysteine through phenylalanine. Left in the record is the CDR3 DNA by itself, 45 bases read in frame from the first base. CDR1 and CDR2 were assigned from the germline V gene (reference sequence) as DFQATT and SNEGSKA. The chain is encoded by TRBV20-1 joined to TRBJ2-7, with 8 bases aligning to TRBD2. What was sequenced was blood. This TCR came from a woman in her sixties or seventies in good health. The CDR3 region reads CSATPPLAGTYEQYF. The nucleotide sequence reads TGCAGTGCAACCCCTCCGCTAGCGGGCACCTACGAGCAGTACTTC.